This T cell receptor (beta chain) was documented in a study of cytomegalovirus exposure and HLA in healthy donors (TCRdb year 2017). About the investigation overall: According to a later analysis, the 100 to 150 validation repertoires were produced on the same platform as the approximately 610 repertoires of the first cohort. The aim of the study was to test whether cataloging public T cell receptors could identify signatures of past pathogen exposure. A separate validation cohort of about 110 different subjects was used in addition to the 666-subject first cohort. High-throughput TCR immunosequencing, statistical association of individual TCRs with disease status, and machine learning were combined to predict cytomegalovirus infection status.

V trim: 0 bases; J trim: 1 base; unmatched bases: 1. CDR1 and CDR2 are drawn from the germline V gene: SGHRS, YFSETQ. Taken from cysteine to phenylalanine, the CDR3 has 15 residues. Only CDR3 DNA is held: 45 bases, read in frame from base 1. The library was prepared using the immunoSEQ multiplex PCR assay. Under the source paper's analysis protocol: A statistical classification framework was built to diagnose cytomegalovirus status from the catalog of TCR beta chain sequences. This immuneACCESS table, as held by TCRdb, lists in-frame sequences with V and J called but not all clones. Of the missing ones, under half trace to an unresolved V gene in checked studies; the others have no known cause. That table gives V, J and clone size, and the DNA gave D and trimming. The table for this sample lists roughly 120,000 clones; around nine tenths of them were counted only once. The biggest ten clones account for under 2% of the sample.

On this clone: Its antigen is still unknown. Base qualities were left out, and no much larger clone turns up one base away.

The donors were included in the validation cohort of some 110 subjects, a group kept apart from the roughly 670-subject first cohort. The full study reports these points: Of the cluster scores, around 95% were above 0 in a later analysis, which found that TCRs clustered in the first cohort also tended to co-occur in the 120 validation repertoires. Three of the identified cytomegalovirus-associated TCR beta chains were confirmed in vitro to be specific for cytomegalovirus antigens. Most TCR sequences were seen in very few donors, while some public TCRs were found in many individuals. The validation cohort had no HLA typing available for a later analysis, so co-occurrence within that cohort was assessed over all 120 or so repertoires. In the study, approximately 160 TCR beta chains were listed as associated with cytomegalovirus. The authors suggested that the approach could potentially be generalized to other disease states and immunological phenotypes. Cytomegalovirus status was reported to be diagnosed by the classifier with high specificity and sensitivity in both the original and validation cohorts.

The sequence joins TRBV5-1 to TRBJ2-5; TRBD1 lines up with 9 middle nucleotides. The TCR comes from a woman younger than 30 in good health and CMV-seronegative. The sequenced material came from PBMCs. The nucleotide sequence reads TGCGCCAGCAGCTTGGGGGACAGGGCCCAAGAGACCCAGTACTTC. Translation gives CASSLGDRAQETQYF.